One sample yielded the 10 T cell receptor beta chains listed below, sequenced in a study of blood T cell repertoires in COVID-19. Measured with immunoSEQ multiplex PCR; TCRdb has only the in-frame clones, and not every one. This table has 65,000 to 95,000 clones, 91% appearing once. Source material: peripheral blood. These receptors all come from a man aged 45-65 years with COVID-19, enrolled during active disease.

Of note for this clone: Its ends do not fully match the called genes, so a read error is possible. CDR3 in amino acids: CASSVAGGRNEQFF. The DNA for the CDR3 is TGTGCCAGCAGCGTAGCGGGAGGGCGAAATGAGCAGTTCTTC. This chain joins TRBV7-2 and TRBJ2-1, with 11 bases aligning to TRBD2. This CDR3 spans 14 amino acids. Germline values: CDR1 SGHTA, CDR2 FQGNSA.

As to this clone: The same CDR3 can be traced to other DNA sequences in this sample. This chain connects TRBV18 to TRBJ1-5; D gene unclear. CDR3 length: 16 amino acids. Germline CDR1 KGHSH, CDR2 LQKENI. Deletions cut 2 bases from V and 1 base from J, with 12 bases between. The CDR3 region has the DNA TGTGCCAGCTCACCAAGCGGTGTAAGCAGCAATCAGCCCCAGCATTTT. This translates into CASSPSGVSSNQPQHF.

The V call is TRBV7-2, the J call TRBJ1-1; the D gene is possibly TRBD1 (5 bases). Germline-derived CDR1 and CDR2 are SGHTA and FQGNSA. V was clipped by 5 bases and J by 4 bases, with 11 bases between them. This CDR3 contains 13 residues. CDR3 sequence: CASSPRVSTEAFF. Here the CDR3 DNA reads TGTGCCAGCAGCCCCAGGGTGAGCACTGAAGCTTTCTTT.

This clone was found once. The chain carries TRBV28 and TRBJ2-7; 9 nucleotides line up with TRBD1. The J segment lost 3 bases and the V segment lost 5 bases, leaving 8 bases of the junction unmatched. CDR1 and CDR2 (germline): MDHEN, SYDVKM. The length of the CDR3 is 15 residues. CDR3 residues: CASSGIGTGNYEQYF. The CDR3, as DNA: TGTGCCAGCAGTGGAATCGGGACAGGGAACTACGAGCAGTACTTC.

V and J are TRBV5-8 and TRBJ2-1; perhaps TRBD1 as D (7 bases). This CDR3 is 16 amino acids long. The germline CDR1 and CDR2 sequences are SGHTS and YDEGEE. V lost 0 bases, J lost 3 bases, and 13 bases lay in between. CDR3 sequence: CASSLAWQGGYNEQFF. The CDR3 DNA is TGTGCCAGCAGCTTGGCCTGGCAGGGGGGCTACAATGAGCAGTTCTTC. The entire variable domain, with the rest obtained from reference TRBV5-8 and TRBJ2-1, is as follows: EAGVTQSPTHLIKTRGQQATLRCSPISGHTSVYWYQQALGLGLQFLLWYDEGEERNRGNFPPRFSGRQFPNYSSELNVNALELEDSALYLCASSLAWQGGYNEQFFGPGTRLTVL.

The chain has TRBV2 and TRBJ2-5, with 7 bases that match TRBD2. Germline lookup yields CDR1 SNHLY and CDR2 FYNNEI. This CDR3 spans 13 amino acids. V lost 3 bases, J lost 7 bases, and 5 bases stayed unmatched. CDR3 in amino acids: CASSEGPGGTQYF. Written as DNA, the CDR3 is TGTGCCAGCAGTGAGGGACCGGGAGGGACCCAGTACTTC.

This chain uses TRBV21-1 with TRBJ2-7; TRBD2 is taken as the D call from the table, unchecked against the DNA. TRBV21-1 constitutes a pseudogene. There are 14 residues in the CDR3. CDR3 sequence (DNA): TGTGCCAGCAGCATGCCGGGAGGCCGCTACGAGCAGTACGTC. The encoded protein is CASSMPGGRYEQYV.

The J gene is TRBJ2-5, the V gene TRBV19; D remains ambiguous. Trimming removed 1 base from V and 5 bases from J, with 8 bases in between. There are 13 residues in the CDR3. CDR1 and CDR2 (germline): LNHDA, SQIVND (reference sequence). The CDR3 region has the DNA TGTGCCAGTAGTATAGTAACTGCGGAGACCCAGTACTTC. Protein product: CASSIVTAETQYF.

The rearrangement links TRBV3-1 (or the pseudogene TRBV3-2) to TRBJ2-1; 13 positions match TRBD2. The CDR3 has 15 residues. V shed 3 bases and J 9 bases; nucleotides not matched to a gene: 5. Germline V gives CDR1 LGHDT, CDR2 YNNKEL (reference sequence). CDR3 nucleotide sequence: TGTGCCAGCAGCCAGACTAGCGGGAGGTTGAGTGAGCAGTTCTTC. The encoded protein is CASSQTSGRLSEQFF.

V and J are TRBV11-2 and TRBJ2-3, with D perhaps matching TRBD2 (6 bases). Trimming removed 5 bases from V and 1 base from J, with 13 bases in between. The CDR3 has 15 residues. Germline CDR1 SGHAT, CDR2 FQNNGV. Written as DNA, the CDR3 is TGTGCCAGCAGCCCGCGGGACTCCCGCACAGATACGCAGTATTTT. This codes for CASSPRDSRTDTQYF.